The 30 T cell receptor beta chains listed next were all sequenced from one sample in a study of naive and memory T cell subsets. Amplification of ligated cDNA took four PCR rounds with SP2 and nested alpha and beta constant primers. TCRdb called the UMI-ligation and nested PCR reads again in MiXCR, with one record for every CDR3 protein. The top ten hold roughly 6.8% of the sample, which has more than 20,000 distinct CDR3 sequences, 5% to 5.5% seen once. TCR cDNA received a 3' ligated oligonucleotide that carried a UMI. The sequenced sample consisted of blood. These receptors were collected from an adult in good health.

In its sample, this clonotype was seen many times. Sequence at one end of the junction differs from germline and may be a read error. The chain employs TRBV20-1 and TRBJ2-2; TRBD2 might be the D (6 bases). The CDR3 covers 14 residues. Germline loops: CDR1 DFQATT, CDR2 SNEGSKA (reference sequence). CDR3 nucleotides: TGCAGTGTTAGACGGGGGTACGACACCGGGGAGCTGTTTTTT. The encoded protein is CSVRRGYDTGELFF.

In this sample, this clonotype turned up many times. The CDR3 here is CASSLAFNEQFF. CDR3 nucleotide sequence: TGTGCCAGCAGCTTAGCGTTTAATGAGCAGTTCTTC. V gene TRBV7-9 combines with J gene TRBJ2-1; D unresolved. Looked up from germline, CDR1 is SEHNR and CDR2 is FQNEAQ (reference sequence). This CDR3 has 12 residues. Trimming took 0 bases from V and 7 from J, leaving 4 bases between them.

This clonotype was seen at least ten times. This sequence joins TRBV14 and TRBJ2-1; a possible D gene is TRBD2 (5 bases). CDR3 length equals 15 residues. The germline V gene has CDR1 SGHDN and CDR2 FVKESK. Trimming shortened V by 1 base and J by 7 bases, and 14 bases separated the two germline ends. Here the CDR3 reads CASSQVRWRANEQFF. The CDR3 DNA sequence: TGTGCCAGCAGCCAAGTTAGGTGGCGGGCGAATGAGCAGTTCTTC.

This clonotype was seen at least ten times. J is TRBJ2-3 and V is TRBV2; D is perhaps TRBD2 (6 bases). The length of the CDR3 is 14 residues. Germline-derived CDR1 and CDR2 are SNHLY and FYNNEI. Deletions cut 8 bases from V and 6 bases from J, with 18 bases between. This chain's CDR3 is CASGRDSPRDTQYF. The CDR3 DNA is TGTGCCAGCGGCCGGGACTCCCCCCGGGATACGCAGTATTTT.

In its sample, this clonotype was seen a few times. This chain links TRBV20-1 with TRBJ2-7; 11 bases are a match to TRBD2. V dropped 1 base and J dropped 3; count of bases not matched to a gene: 8. The CDR3 is 16 residues long. Germline V gene data show CDR1 as DFQATT and CDR2 as SNEGSKA (reference sequence). The CDR3 DNA reads as TGCAGTGCTAGAGCCCTGACTAGCGGGATGATCTACGAGCAGTACTTC. Encoded protein: CSARALTSGMIYEQYF.

This clonotype came up many times. The genes are TRBV4-1 and TRBJ1-5, with 7 bases aligning to TRBD1. CDR1 and CDR2 (germline): MGHRA, YSYEKL. With V trimmed by 4 bases and J by 5 bases, 11 bases remained unmatched. This CDR3 region has 16 residues. CDR3 in DNA: TGCGCCAGCAGCCGAATCGGACAGGACCGATATCAGCCCCAGCATTTT. It specifies CASSRIGQDRYQPQHF.

This clonotype was found many times. The chain is built from TRBV18 and TRBJ2-6; 8 bases match TRBD1. The CDR3 length is 19 residues. CDR1 is KGHSH, CDR2 LQKENI, per germline. V shed 4 bases, J shed 0 bases, and the junction held 11 bases outside the gene matches. CDR3 protein: CASSLRTGRLSSGANVLTF. CDR3 in DNA: TGTGCCAGCTCACTACGGACAGGGCGGCTAAGCTCTGGGGCCAACGTCCTGACTTTC.

This clonotype was observed many times. The J gene is TRBJ1-1, the V gene TRBV27; D is uncertain. The V end was cut by 5 bases, the J end by 7 bases, with 17 bases between. Germline V gene sequence: CDR1 MNHEY, CDR2 SMNVEV (reference sequence). There are 14 residues in the CDR3. The CDR3 reads CASSQDPFRDEAFF. CDR3 coding DNA: TGTGCCAGCAGTCAGGACCCGTTCCGTGATGAAGCTTTCTTT.

This clonotype was detected many times. The V and J genes are TRBV6-6 and TRBJ2-7, with a weak D call TRBD1 (6 bases). Germline V gene lookup returns CDR1 MNHNY and CDR2 SVGAGI (reference sequence). V was cut by 6 bases and J by 0 bases, with 15 bases left in between. This CDR3 contains 15 residues. CDR3 residues: CASSVTGPLSYEQYF. CDR3 coding DNA: TGTGCCAGCAGCGTAACAGGGCCGCTCTCCTACGAGCAGTACTTC.

This clonotype was observed a handful of times. The chain links TRBV7-2 to TRBJ2-7, with 8 positions matching TRBD1. V shed 5 bases and J 2 bases; nucleotides not matched to a gene: 2. The CDR3 is 13 residues long. The germline V gene encodes CDR1 SGHTA and CDR2 FQGNSA. CDR3 nucleotides: TGTGCCAGCAGCGAGACAGGGGCCTACGAGCAGTACTTC. Protein product: CASSETGAYEQYF.

By proportion, this clonotype is medium-sized (0.01 to 0.1%). V and J are TRBV12-3 or TRBV12-4 and TRBJ1-5; D might be TRBD1 (5 bases). This CDR3 spans 15 amino acids. The germline V and J ends were trimmed by 6 bases and 5 bases, with 17 bases remaining between them. The chain's CDR3 is CASSPLTGRDQPQHF. The CDR3 coding sequence is TGTGCCAGCAGCCCGCTCACAGGAAGGGATCAGCCCCAGCATTTT.

This clonotype was observed many times. This chain uses TRBV13 with TRBJ2-7; the D gene is possibly TRBD1 (5 bases). From germline, CDR1 is PRHDT and CDR2 FYEKMQ (reference sequence). V shed 4 bases and J shed 0 bases, with 7 bases lying between them. The length of the CDR3 is 13 residues. As DNA, the CDR3 is TGTGCCAGCAGCTACCAGGGCTCCTACGAGCAGTACTTC. This gives the protein CASSYQGSYEQYF.

At least ten counts were recorded for this clonotype. The CDR3 bases are TGTGCCAGTAGTATAGATCGGGGACAGGGCGCCTATAGCAATCAGCCCCAGCATTTT. Protein sequence: CASSIDRGQGAYSNQPQHF. The chain combines TRBV19 with TRBJ1-5, with 9 nucleotides matching TRBD1. From germline, CDR1 is LNHDA and CDR2 SQIVND (reference sequence). The CDR3 spans 19 residues. The V and J ends lost 0 bases and 0 bases, in that order; junction bases with no gene match: 9.

This clonotype counts as medium-sized. The chain is built from TRBV18 and TRBJ1-5; 7 bases line up with TRBD1. There are 15 residues in the CDR3. Trimming removed 6 bases from V and 0 bases from J; junction bases left unmatched: 5. The germline CDR1 and CDR2 sequences are KGHSH and LQKENI. The CDR3 protein is CASSPTGDSNQPQHF. DNA of the CDR3: TGTGCCAGCTCGCCTACAGGGGATAGCAATCAGCCCCAGCATTTT.

This clonotype was counted many times. This chain links TRBV29-1 with TRBJ1-3, with unresolved D. The CDR3 is made up of 16 amino acids. Germline loops: CDR1 SQVTM, CDR2 ANQGSEA. V was shortened by 2 bases and J by 1 base, with 15 bases between the two germline ends. The chain's CDR3 is CSVESFGVGSGNTIYF. CDR3 DNA: TGCAGCGTTGAATCTTTCGGGGTTGGGTCTGGAAACACCATATATTTT.

This clonotype occurred once. A much larger clone sits a single nucleotide away, making a read error possible. This rearrangement joins TRBV12-3 or TRBV12-4 to TRBJ2-1, with D possibly TRBD1 on 5 matching bases. Between the trimmed V and J ends, which lost 7 bases and 8 bases, there was a span of 18 bases. The CDR3 spans 14 residues. Here the CDR3 reads CASTRDRPVHEQFF. CDR3 nucleotide sequence: TGTGCCAGCACACGAGACAGACCAGTCCATGAGCAGTTCTTC.

This clonotype showed up many times. This chain connects TRBV19 to TRBJ2-6, with TRBD2 as a possible D gene (6 bases). This CDR3 region has 16 residues. V dropped 7 bases and J dropped 2 bases, with 15 bases sitting between them. Germline CDR1 and CDR2: LNHDA and SQIVND (reference sequence). CDR3 DNA: TGTGCCAGTAACTTTGATACGGGAGCTGGGGCCAACGTCCTGACTTTC. Amino acid sequence: CASNFDTGAGANVLTF.

This clonotype was counted at least ten times. The chain is built from TRBV7-9 and TRBJ2-3, with 7 positions matching TRBD2. This CDR3 is 16 amino acids long. With V trimmed by 5 bases and J by 2 bases, 10 bases remained unmatched. The germline V gene encodes CDR1 SEHNR and CDR2 FQNEAQ (reference sequence). Here the CDR3 reads CASSPRASGATDTQYF. The CDR3 DNA reads as TGTGCCAGCAGCCCTCGGGCTAGCGGAGCCACAGATACGCAGTATTTT.

This clonotype was seen ten or more times. The rearrangement joins TRBV6-5 to TRBJ1-5; TRBD1 matches 7 bases. The CDR3 sequence is 14 residues long. The V and J ends lost 5 bases and 7 bases, in that order; junction bases with no gene match: 8. Germline V gene data show CDR1 as MNHEY and CDR2 as SVGAGI. The CDR3 bases are TGTGCCAGCAGTCAGGGACAGCATTACCAGCCCCAGCATTTT. Protein sequence: CASSQGQHYQPQHF.

This clonotype showed up many times. The chain joins TRBV29-1 to TRBJ1-2; D uncertain. The V gene lost 3 bases and the J gene lost 7 bases, with 15 bases spanning the gap. Germline V gene lookup returns CDR1 SQVTM and CDR2 ANQGSEA. This CDR3 has 13 amino acids. CDR3 sequence: CSVDRRQNVGYTF. The CDR3 DNA sequence: TGCAGCGTTGATCGGAGGCAGAACGTTGGCTACACCTTC.

This clonotype appeared many times. This chain joins TRBV7-2 and TRBJ1-4; 7 bases are a match to TRBD1. Germline lookup yields CDR1 SGHTA and CDR2 FQGNSA. V dropped 9 bases and J dropped 4; count of bases not matched to a gene: 5. This CDR3 spans 13 amino acids. The CDR3 DNA sequence: TGTGCCAGTAGGGGGCCAGATAATGAAAAACTGTTTTTT. Its translation: CASRGPDNEKLFF.

This chain links TRBV19 with TRBJ1-5; the D gene is possibly TRBD1 (6 bases). Trimming removed 7 bases from V and 4 bases from J, with 14 bases in between. This CDR3 has 14 residues. Germline CDR1 LNHDA, CDR2 SQIVND (reference sequence). The CDR3 DNA reads as TGTGCCAGTAAGGGGGATAATTTTAATCAGCCCCAGCATTTT. Amino acids: CASKGDNFNQPQHF.

The sample holds many counts of this clonotype. J is TRBJ2-4 and V is TRBV12-3 or TRBV12-4; 13 bases map to TRBD2. Trimming cost V 5 bases and J 1 base; bases outside gene matches: 17. This CDR3 comprises 21 residues. CDR3 residues: CASSPVALLAGGSGAKNIQYF. The CDR3 DNA follows: TGTGCCAGCAGTCCCGTCGCACTACTAGCGGGAGGGTCGGGGGCCAAAAACATTCAGTACTTC.

The genes are TRBV19 and TRBJ2-3; 8 positions match TRBD2. Per the germline V gene, CDR1 is LNHDA and CDR2 is SQIVND (reference sequence). The ends lost 3 bases at V and 5 bases at J; junction bases unmatched: 4. The CDR3 runs to 14 residues. CDR3 in amino acids: CASSIRTSGDTQYF. The CDR3 nucleotides are TGTGCCAGTAGTATTAGAACTAGCGGAGATACGCAGTATTTT.

As regards this clonotype: A much larger clone lies one base from this, so it may be a read error. This chain uses TRBV20-1 with TRBJ1-1; no clear D. Germline loops: CDR1 DFQATT, CDR2 SNEGSKA (reference sequence). Trimming stripped 3 bases from V and 1 base from J, with 9 bases between. The CDR3 contains 13 residues. The CDR3: CSARPSWNTEAFF. The CDR3 nucleotides read TGCAGTGCTAGGCCCTCCTGGAACACTGAAGCTTTCTTT.

This clonotype was counted only a few times. As DNA, the CDR3 is TGTGCCAGCAGTTTATTAGGCCCCTCTGGAAACACCATATATTTT. It yields the protein CASSLLGPSGNTIYF. The rearrangement joins TRBV27 to TRBJ1-3; D unresolved. This CDR3 is 15 amino acids long. Germline V gene lookup returns CDR1 MNHEY and CDR2 SMNVEV (reference sequence). V lost 1 base to trimming and J lost 0 bases, with 7 bases between them.

This clonotype was found many times. CDR3 sequence reads: CASSYIASGSHEQFF. CDR3 nucleotides: TGTGCCAGCAGTTACATTGCTAGCGGGAGCCATGAGCAGTTCTTC. The chain carries TRBV6-5 and TRBJ2-1; 10 positions match TRBD2. With 2 bases clipped from V and 8 bases from J, the junction kept 6 bases outside the gene matches. In germline, CDR1 is MNHEY, CDR2 SVGAGI. This CDR3 has 15 residues.

Worth noting for this clonotype: This may come from a read error, since a much larger clone is one base off. The chain recombines TRBV29-1 with TRBJ1-2; D gene unclear. CDR1 is SQVTM and CDR2 is ANQGSEA in the germline V gene. The CDR3 loop spans 11 amino acids. The CDR3 bases are TGCAGCGTTGCGAGCAGCTATGGCCACACCTTC. It is translated as CSVASSYGHTF.

In its sample, this clonotype was seen many times. The V call is TRBV12-3 or TRBV12-4, the J call TRBJ2-5, with 8 nucleotides matching TRBD1. After removal of 4 bases from V and 9 bases from J, the junction contained 13 bases not matched to a gene. The CDR3 has 15 amino acids. The CDR3 is CASSSRQGRGTAQYF. The CDR3 DNA reads as TGTGCCAGCAGTTCCAGACAGGGGAGAGGTACGGCCCAGTACTTC.

This clonotype showed up many times. V and J are TRBV19 and TRBJ2-1, with D perhaps TRBD2 (6 bases). Trimming left V 1 base short and J 4 bases short, with 8 bases between. CDR3 length equals 14 residues. Germline V CDR1 and CDR2: LNHDA, SQIVND (reference sequence). CDR3 in DNA: TGTGCCAGTAGTATAGCGGGGGTTTACAATGAGCAGTTCTTC. This encodes CASSIAGVYNEQFF.